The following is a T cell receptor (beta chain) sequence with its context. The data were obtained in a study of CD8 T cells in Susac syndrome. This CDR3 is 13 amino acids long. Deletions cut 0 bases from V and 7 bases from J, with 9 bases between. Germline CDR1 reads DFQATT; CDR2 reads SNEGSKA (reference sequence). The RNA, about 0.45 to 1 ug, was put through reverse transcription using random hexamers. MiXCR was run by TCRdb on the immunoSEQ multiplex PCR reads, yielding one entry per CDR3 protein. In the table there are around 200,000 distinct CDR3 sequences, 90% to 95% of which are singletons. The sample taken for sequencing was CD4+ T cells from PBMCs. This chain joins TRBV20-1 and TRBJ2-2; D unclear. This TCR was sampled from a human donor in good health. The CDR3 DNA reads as TGCAGTGCTAGAGATATAAGGGACGGGGAGCTGTTTTTT. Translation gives CSARDIRDGELFF.